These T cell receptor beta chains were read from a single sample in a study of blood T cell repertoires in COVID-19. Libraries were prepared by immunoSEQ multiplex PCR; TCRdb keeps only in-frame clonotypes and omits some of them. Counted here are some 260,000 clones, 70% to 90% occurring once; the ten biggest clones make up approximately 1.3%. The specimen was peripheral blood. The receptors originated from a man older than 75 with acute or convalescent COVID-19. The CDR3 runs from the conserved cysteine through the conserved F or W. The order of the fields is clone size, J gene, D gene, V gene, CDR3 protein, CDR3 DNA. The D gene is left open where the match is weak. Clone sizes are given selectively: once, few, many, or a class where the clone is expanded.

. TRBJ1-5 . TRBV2 CASKVTGTANQPQHF TGTGCCAGCAAAGTAACAGGGACGGCAAATCAGCCCCAGCATTTT
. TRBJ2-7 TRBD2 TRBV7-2 CASGLTSGSYEQYF TGTGCCAGCGGCCTGACTAGCGGGAGTTACGAGCAGTACTTC
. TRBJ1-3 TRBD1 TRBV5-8 CASSYGQVLSGNTIYF TGTGCCAGCAGTTACGGACAGGTGCTCTCTGGAAACACCATATATTTT
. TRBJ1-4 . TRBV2 CASSGGSFGSTNEKLFF TGTGCCAGCAGTGGCGGGTCTTTCGGTTCGACTAATGAAAAACTGTTTTTT
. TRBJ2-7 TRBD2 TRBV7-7 CASSLLTSESPYEQYF TGTGCTAGCAGCTTACTGACTAGCGAGTCACCCTACGAGCAGTACTTC
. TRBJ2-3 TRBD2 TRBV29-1 CSVALAGGQDTQYF TGCAGCGTTGCTCTAGCGGGAGGGCAAGATACGCAGTATTTT
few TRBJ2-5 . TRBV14 CASSPIDDRRETQYF TGTGCCAGCAGCCCCATAGATGACAGAAGAGAGACCCAGTACTTC
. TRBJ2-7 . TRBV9 CASSRTVWPHEQYF TGTGCCAGCAGCCGGACAGTGTGGCCCCACGAGCAGTACTTC
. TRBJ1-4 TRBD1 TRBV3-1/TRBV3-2 CASSQAGQGLDEKLFF TGTGCCAGCAGCCAAGCCGGACAGGGACTTGATGAAAAACTGTTTTTT
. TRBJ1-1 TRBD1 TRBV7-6 CASSLGQGGEAFF TGTGCCAGCAGCTTAGGACAGGGTGGTGAAGCTTTCTTT
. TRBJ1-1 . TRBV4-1 CASSQGTDNTEAFF TGCGCCAGCAGCCAAGGAACAGACAACACTGAAGCTTTCTTT
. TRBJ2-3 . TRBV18 CASSPSPPRGTDTQYF TGTGCCAGCTCACCTTCCCCCCCCCGGGGCACAGATACGCAGTATTTT
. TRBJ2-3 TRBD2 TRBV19 CASRDGGAGDTQYF TGTGCCAGTAGAGACGGGGGGGCAGGCGATACGCAGTATTTT
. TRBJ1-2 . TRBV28 CASSGLYGYTF TGTGCCAGCAGTGGACTCTATGGCTACACCTTC
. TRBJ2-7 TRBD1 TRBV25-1 CASSEETGDEQYF TGTGCCAGCAGTGAAGAGACAGGGGATGAGCAGTACTTC
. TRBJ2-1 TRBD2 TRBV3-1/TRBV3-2 CASSHLAGDYNEQFF TGTGCCAGCAGCCATCTAGCGGGGGACTACAATGAGCAGTTCTTC
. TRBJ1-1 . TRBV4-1 CASSQDSGSSEAFF TGCGCCAGCAGCCAAGATTCGGGGTCGTCTGAAGCTTTCTTT
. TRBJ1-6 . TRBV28 CASSFGRGARNSPLHF TGTGCCAGCAGTTTTGGACGGGGGGCTCGAAATTCACCCCTCCACTTT
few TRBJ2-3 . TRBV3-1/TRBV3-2 CASSQGPSATDTQYF TGTGCCAGCAGCCAAGGGCCTAGCGCCACAGATACGCAGTATTTT
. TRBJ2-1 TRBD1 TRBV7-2 CASSSKTGSSYNEQFF TGTGCCAGCAGCTCAAAGACAGGGAGCTCCTACAATGAGCAGTTCTTC
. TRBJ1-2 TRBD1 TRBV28 CASSLPGQAAANYGYTF TGTGCCAGCAGTTTACCCGGACAGGCAGCAGCTAACTATGGCTACACCTTC
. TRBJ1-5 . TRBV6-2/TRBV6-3 CASSRGEVGQPQHF TGTGCCAGCAGTCGCGGGGAAGTGGGCCAGCCCCAGCATTTT
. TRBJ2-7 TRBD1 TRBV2 CASSPGGTGGEQYF TGTGCCAGCAGTCCCGGTGGGACAGGGGGTGAGCAGTACTTC
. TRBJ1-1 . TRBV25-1 CASSRGERAEAFF TGTGCCAGCTCCAGAGGTGAGAGGGCTGAAGCTTTCTTT
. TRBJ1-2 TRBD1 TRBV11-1 CASSPRYYRGQVGYTF TGTGCCAGCAGCCCGAGATATTACAGGGGGCAAGTGGGCTACACCTTC
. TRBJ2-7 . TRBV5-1 CASSRYGGQMAYEQYF TGCGCCAGCAGCCGTTACGGGGGGCAAATGGCCTACGAGCAGTACTTC
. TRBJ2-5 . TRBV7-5 CARSLIPLTGGMKETQYF TGTGCCAGAAGCTTAATCCCCCTGACAGGGGGGATGAAAGAGACCCAGTACTTC
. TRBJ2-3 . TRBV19 CASKDRSTDTQYF TGTGCCAGTAAAGACAGAAGCACAGATACGCAGTATTTT